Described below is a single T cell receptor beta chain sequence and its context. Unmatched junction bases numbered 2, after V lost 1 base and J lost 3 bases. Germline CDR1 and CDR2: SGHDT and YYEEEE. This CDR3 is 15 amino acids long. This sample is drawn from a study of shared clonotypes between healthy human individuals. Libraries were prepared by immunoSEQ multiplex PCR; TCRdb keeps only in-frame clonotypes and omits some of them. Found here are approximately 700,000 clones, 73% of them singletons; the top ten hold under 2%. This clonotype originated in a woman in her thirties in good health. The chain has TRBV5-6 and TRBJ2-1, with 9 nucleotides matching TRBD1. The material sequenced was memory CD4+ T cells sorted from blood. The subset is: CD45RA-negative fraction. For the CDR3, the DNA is TGTGCCAGCAGCTTGTGGGACAGGGACTACAATGAGCAGTTCTTC. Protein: CASSLWDRDYNEQFF.